This T cell receptor (beta chain) comes out of a study of cytomegalovirus exposure and HLA in healthy donors. General observations from the study: A few chains tied to CMV proved CMV antigen-specific in vitro. About 180 TCR beta chains were listed as cytomegalovirus-associated.

Amplification used 60 Vbeta primers and 13 Jbeta primers. Generated by immunoSEQ multiplex PCR, the TCRdb table keeps only in-frame clones and is missing some. The top ten hold around 2.3% of the sample, which has 150,000 or so clones, under 80% seen once. V was trimmed by 5 bases and J by 7 bases, leaving 15 bases between them. This CDR3 comprises 15 residues. From germline, CDR1 is SGHTA and CDR2 FQGNSA. About this clone itself: Antigen specificity is unknown.

The TCR originated in a human donor in good health. Input material: PBMCs. V usage is TRBV7-2 and J usage is TRBJ1-6, with D perhaps matching TRBD1 (6 bases). CDR3 bases: TGTGCCAGCAGCGACCGGACAGCGGGGAATTCACCCCTCCACTTT. Encoded protein: CASSDRTAGNSPLHF. The variable domain in full, completed from reference TRBV7-2 and TRBJ1-6, reads GAGVSQSPSNKVTEKGKDVELRCDPISGHTALYWYRQSLGQGLEFLIYFQGNSAPDKSGLPSDRFSAERTGGSVSTLTIQRTQQEDSAVYLCASSDRTAGNSPLHFGNGTRLTVT.